This TCR beta chain came from a study of hypomethylating agent response in myelodysplastic syndrome (dated by TCRdb to about 2021). Concerning the study at large: The hypomethylating agents azacitidine (about 75% of the 11) or decitabine (3 of 11) were used to treat the patients. On average the patients were about 70 +/- 6 years old, and a diploid cytogenetic profile was seen most often. Response was defined as complete response or hematologic improvement, and patients who met neither criterion were classified as non-responders. The cohort included several male and a couple of female myelodysplastic syndrome patients. Complete response or hematologic improvement was achieved by six patients, and 4 or 5 patients were classified as non-responders. TET2 was the most frequent mutation, present in about 50% of the 11 patients. Broad study findings and their caveats: A possible recognition of novel MDS antigens by the shared GLIPH2 clusters was not confirmed and needs experimental validation. Novel clonotypes were found to emerge more often in responders, whereas more contracted clonotypes were observed in non-responders after treatment. The healthy control donors were not matched in age to the MDS patients, and this mismatch could have affected the comparison between MDS and healthy donors. Only 11 patients were analyzed, making the cohort small. Richness, rarefaction diversity and clonality did not change significantly after hypomethylating agent treatment, across all patients or within response groups.

In the case of this clone: The specificity of this receptor is unknown. No base-level quality is on record; no much larger clone is a single base apart.

Libraries were constructed by the immunoSEQ multiplex PCR assay. Survey resolution was applied, with two replicates of around 200 ng each being run for a total of approximately 400 ng of DNA per sample. Rearranged TCRB sequences in genomic DNA were detected with the hsTCRB kit using multiplex PCR primers targeting V and J genes. To amplify the CDR3 region, the first PCR ran for about 30 cycles with the QIAGEN Multiplex PCR Kit. Sample barcodes and Illumina adapters were attached to each replicate during a second PCR lasting 7 to 9 cycles. Pooled libraries were quantified with a QuantStudio 6 and the KAPA library quantification kit. Approximately 15 pM of pooled libraries was sequenced on an Illumina MiSeq using 156-cycle single-end reads and a 15-cycle index read. Per the source publication's procedure: Of 160,000 or so unique clonotypes, over 1.5% were flagged by VDJdb annotation as previously reported viral-epitope-specific. Raw reads were processed by the immunoSEQ Data Assistant and immunoSEQ Analyzer into normalized, annotated TCRB repertoires. Clonotype analysis used the immunarch R package version 0.6.5 and BioAnalyzer. Every repertoire was downsampled to the clone count of the smallest repertoire before richness was estimated. Fisher's exact tests classified clonotypes as expanded, contracted or novel, with novel meaning zero frequency before treatment. Significantly changed CDR3 beta sequences were clustered with GLIPH2 at simulation_depth=1000 and kmer_min_depth=3, and CDR3s shorter than five residues were left out. TCRdb's version of the immuneACCESS table is confined to in-frame rearrangements and falls short of the full clone set. An unresolved V gene accounts for under half of the shortfall where checked; the remainder is of unknown origin. D and trimming come from the DNA, and the V and J calls and clone size come from that table. This sample is represented by approximately 6,000 clones; approximately 86% of them were singletons. The top ten hold under 15% of the sample.

Trimming leaves V shorter by 2 bases and J shorter by 0 bases, with the junction holding 4 bases beyond the gene matches. CDR1 and CDR2 are read off the germline V gene as SGHTA and FQGTGA. The CDR3 has 16 amino acids, counting the end cysteine and phenylalanine. The retained sequence is limited to the CDR3, 48 bases, with the frame set at the first base. Bulk bone marrow was analyzed without sorting T-cell subsets. Bone marrow from some 10 myelodysplastic syndrome patients was immunosequenced for TCR beta CDR3 regions before and after hypomethylating agent therapy. For longitudinal repertoire tracking, a baseline bone marrow plus two to three bone marrows at different post-treatment timepoints were contributed by each patient. Genomic DNA was extracted from whole bone marrow, and quality was checked by TapeStation, NanoDrop OneC and PicoGreen assays.

The specimen was bone marrow, collected before or after starting hypomethylating agent treatment for myelodysplastic syndrome (not recorded which). The chain couples TRBV7-3 to TRBJ2-1; TRBD2 agrees with 7 junctional bases. The source of this sequence is a human donor with myelodysplastic syndrome. The nucleotide sequence is TGTGCCAGCAGCTTATCGGGGGGTAGCTCCTACAATGAGCAGTTCTTC. The translation is CASSLSGGSSYNEQFF.